This T cell receptor beta chain stems from a study of technical replicates of blood from a few donors. This CDR3 is 16 amino acids long. Per the germline V gene, CDR1 is SQVTM and CDR2 is ANQGSEA. V was clipped by 3 bases and J by 2 bases; unmatched bases: 11. Assay used: immunoSEQ multiplex PCR; TCRdb lists only in-frame clones, some missing. Found here are 60,000 to 90,000 clones, approximately 97% of them singletons; the top ten hold about 0.29%. Sequencing input: T cells isolated from PBMCs. The receptor's source is a human donor in good health. V gene TRBV29-1 combines with J gene TRBJ2-3, with 7 positions matching TRBD2. The DNA of the CDR3 is TGCAGCGTTGATCCCTGGCTAGCGGAGATCACAGATACGCAGTATTTT. Residues: CSVDPWLAEITDTQYF.